The clone carrying this TCR beta chain has ten or more counts. Its antigen is currently unknown. The sample comes from a study of T-cell reconstitution after alpha-beta-depleted transplantation in children. Broader study findings: From newly produced T cells came most of the T-cell counts and diversity one year after transplant. Expanded graft clones, several hundred of them, were reportedly the source of alpha-beta T cells about two months after transplant. The study traced high day-60 TCRbeta diversity in some patients to surviving recipient T cells and thymic progenitors.

The J segment lost 4 bases and the V segment lost 4 bases, leaving 8 bases of the junction unmatched. The CDR3 length is 15 residues. Germline values: CDR1 MNHNY, CDR2 SVGAGI (reference sequence). During its preparation, the TCRbeta library received unique molecular identifiers. In TCRdb, the PCR reads were re-called with MiXCR into one record per CDR3 protein. Of about 470,000 distinct CDR3 sequences in the sample, about 40% were seen once. The clonotype comes from a girl aged 2 to 9 with aplastic anemia, due to receive a stem cell transplant. Specimen: PBMCs, collected before TCRalphabeta/CD19-depleted stem cell transplant. This rearrangement joins TRBV6-6 to TRBJ1-2; TRBD1 agrees at 8 bases. This CDR3 reads CASSFTRTGFYGYTF. Written as DNA, the CDR3 is TGTGCCAGCAGTTTTACTCGGACAGGGTTCTATGGCTACACCTTC.